The 14 T cell receptor beta chains presented below share a single source sample, sequenced in a study of Graves' ophthalmopathy and Graves' hyperthyroidism. From RNA, the CDR3 regions of TCR beta chains were amplified and sequenced. HTBI primers were used in a first-round RT-PCR, which preceded a second-round multiplex PCR. TCRdb re-called the multiplex PCR reads through MiXCR, storing one row per CDR3 protein. The repertoire has hundreds of thousands of distinct CDR3 sequences, 20% to 25% of them found once; the top ten carry around 40%. Sequenced: peripheral blood. These receptors all stem from a woman between 50 and 59 years old with Graves' ophthalmopathy.

V is TRBV6-2 or TRBV6-3 and J is TRBJ2-7; D is perhaps TRBD1 or TRBD2 (5 bases each). Trimming pared 0 bases from V and 0 bases from J, leaving 15 bases between. There are 17 residues in the CDR3. Germline values: CDR1 MNHEY, CDR2 SVGEGT. The CDR3 DNA is TGTGCCAGCAGTTACTCGACGCCGGGGACCCACTCCTACGAGCAGTACTTC. It codes for CASSYSTPGTHSYEQYF.

This clonotype appeared many times. The V gene is TRBV6-1, the J gene TRBJ1-2; TRBD1 matches at 8 bases. The trim removed 4 bases at V and 3 bases at J, leaving 4 bases unmatched. CDR3 length equals 14 residues. CDR1 MNHNS and CDR2 SASEGT come from the germline V gene. In nucleotides, the CDR3 is TGTGCCAGCAGTGTACAGGGGGAATACTATGGCTACACCTTC. The encoded protein is CASSVQGEYYGYTF.

This clonotype appeared a few times. The chain uses TRBV12-3 or TRBV12-4 and TRBJ2-2; 7 bases are a match to TRBD2. Unmatched junction bases numbered 5, after V lost 2 bases and J lost 2 bases. The CDR3 contains 16 residues. CDR3 amino acids: CASSLMASGNTGELFF. CDR3 DNA: TGTGCCAGCAGTTTAATGGCTAGCGGAAACACCGGGGAGCTGTTTTTT.

This clonotype was seen repeatedly, ten times or more. The rearrangement uses TRBV15 and TRBJ1-5; D possibly corresponds to TRBD1 (5 bases). The CDR3 length is 14 residues. Germline CDR1 reads LNHNV; CDR2 reads YYDKDF (reference sequence). V dropped 3 bases and J dropped 2 bases, with 8 bases sitting between them. CDR3 sequence reads: CATSSQGGNQPQHF. Here the CDR3 DNA reads TGTGCCACCAGCAGTCAGGGTGGCAATCAGCCCCAGCATTTT.

This clonotype was counted ten times or more. This chain connects TRBV12-5 to TRBJ1-2; the match to TRBD1 covers 7 bases. The V segment lost 3 bases and the J segment 10 bases; nucleotides outside the gene matches: 14. The CDR3 is 15 residues long. Germline V gene lookup returns CDR1 LGHNT and CDR2 FRNRAP. The CDR3 is CASGLPRQGAGDYTF. In DNA form, the CDR3 reads TGTGCTAGTGGTTTACCGCGACAGGGCGCCGGGGACTACACCTTC.

This clonotype was picked up many times. This chain uses TRBV2 with TRBJ2-5, with 9 nucleotides matching TRBD1. Germline CDR1 reads SNHLY; CDR2 reads FYNNEI. Losses at the gene ends were 3 bases for V and 5 bases for J; bases not matched to a gene: 4. The CDR3 is made up of 14 amino acids. CDR3: CASSEGTGRETQYF. For the CDR3, the DNA is TGTGCCAGCAGTGAGGGGACAGGGCGGGAGACCCAGTACTTC.

A note on this clonotype: This may come from a read error, since a much larger clone is one base off. The chain employs TRBV7-8 and TRBJ2-7, with 8 bases matching TRBD2. The CDR3 is 13 residues long. V lost 6 bases to trimming and J lost 1 base; unmatched junction nucleotides: 2. Per germline, CDR1 SGHVS and CDR2 FQNEAQ. CDR3 DNA sequence: TGTGCCAGCAGGCGGGGGGATTCCTACGAGCAGTACTTC. As protein: CASRRGDSYEQYF.

This clonotype was counted ten times or more. The CDR3 sequence is CASSPGDRAEEQYF. The CDR3 DNA sequence: TGTGCCAGCAGTCCCGGGGACAGGGCTGAGGAGCAGTACTTC. V and J are TRBV28 and TRBJ2-7; 9 nucleotides match TRBD1. CDR3 length: 14 amino acids. The germline gives CDR1 MDHEN, CDR2 SYDVKM. V shed 5 bases, J shed 7 bases, and the junction held 9 bases outside the gene matches.

Many counts were recorded for this clonotype. This rearrangement joins TRBV20-1 to TRBJ2-7, with 8 bases lining up with TRBD2. Germline V gives CDR1 DFQATT, CDR2 SNEGSKA (reference sequence). This CDR3 region has 13 residues. Trimming removed 6 bases from V and 3 bases from J; junction bases left unmatched: 7. CDR3 DNA sequence: TGCAGTGCCGCGGGAGGCGTCTACTACGAGCAGTACTTC. It yields the protein CSAAGGVYYEQYF.

This clonotype was seen many times. The chain links TRBV6-5 to TRBJ1-5; D gene unclear. Trimming took 6 bases from V and 1 from J, leaving 1 base between them. This CDR3 contains 11 residues. Looked up from germline, CDR1 is MNHEY and CDR2 is SVGAGI. CDR3 region: CASRSNQPQHF. For the CDR3, the DNA is TGTGCCAGCAGGAGCAATCAGCCCCAGCATTTT.

The rearrangement joins TRBV5-6 to TRBJ2-5, with a tentative D call TRBD1 (6 bases). This CDR3 contains 15 residues. V was pared by 4 bases and J by 2 bases, with 15 bases between. CDR1 is SGHDT and CDR2 is YYEEEE in the germline V gene. The CDR3 DNA sequence: TGTGCCAGCAGCGCCTGGGCCCAGGGGCAAGAGACCCAGTACTTC. Translation gives CASSAWAQGQETQYF.

The chain links TRBV19 to TRBJ1-1; no reliable D call. This CDR3 comprises 13 residues. V was cut by 5 bases and J by 1 base, with 8 bases left in between. Germline V gene sequence: CDR1 LNHDA, CDR2 SQIVND (reference sequence). The CDR3 is CASSYNGNTEAFF. Written as DNA, the CDR3 is TGTGCCAGTAGTTACAATGGGAACACTGAAGCTTTCTTT.

The sample holds many counts of this clonotype. The J gene is TRBJ2-3, the V gene TRBV20-1; no firm D call. This CDR3 region has 14 residues. CDR1 and CDR2 from the germline V gene are DFQATT and SNEGSKA (reference sequence). With 0 bases removed from V and 0 bases from J, the gap between germline ends came to 7 bases. CDR3 amino acids: CSARDIASTDTQYF. CDR3 nucleotide sequence: TGCAGTGCTAGAGATATCGCAAGCACAGATACGCAGTATTTT.

The V call is TRBV19, the J call TRBJ1-5; D gene ambiguous. V lost 3 bases to trimming and J lost 6 bases, with 12 bases between them. This CDR3 comprises 14 residues. Germline-derived CDR1 and CDR2 are LNHDA and SQIVND (reference sequence). CDR3 sequence reads: CASSILADRQPQHF. CDR3 DNA: TGTGCCAGTAGTATCCTGGCGGACCGTCAGCCCCAGCATTTT. The variable domain in full, completed from reference TRBV19 and TRBJ1-5, reads DGGITQSPKYLFRKEGQNVTLSCEQNLNHDAMYWYRQDPGQGLRLIYYSQIVNDFQKGDIAEGYSVSREKKESFPLTVTSAQKNPTAFYLCASSILADRQPQHFGDGTRLSIL.